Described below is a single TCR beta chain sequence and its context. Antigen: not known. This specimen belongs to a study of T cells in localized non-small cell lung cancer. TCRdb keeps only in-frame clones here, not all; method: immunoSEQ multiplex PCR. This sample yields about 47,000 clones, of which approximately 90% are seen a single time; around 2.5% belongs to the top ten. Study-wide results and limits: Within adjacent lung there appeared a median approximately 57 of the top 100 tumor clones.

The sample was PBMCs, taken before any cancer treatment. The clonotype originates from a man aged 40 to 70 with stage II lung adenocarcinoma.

This CDR3 reads CASGPRNRGGYTF. The CDR3 DNA reads TGTGCCAGCGGCCCACGAAACAGGGGAGGCTACACCTTC. V gene TRBV14 combines with J gene TRBJ1-2, with 7 nucleotides matching TRBD1. The germline gives CDR1 SGHDN, CDR2 FVKESK. V was clipped by 8 bases and J by 8 bases; unmatched bases: 11. This CDR3 has 13 amino acids.